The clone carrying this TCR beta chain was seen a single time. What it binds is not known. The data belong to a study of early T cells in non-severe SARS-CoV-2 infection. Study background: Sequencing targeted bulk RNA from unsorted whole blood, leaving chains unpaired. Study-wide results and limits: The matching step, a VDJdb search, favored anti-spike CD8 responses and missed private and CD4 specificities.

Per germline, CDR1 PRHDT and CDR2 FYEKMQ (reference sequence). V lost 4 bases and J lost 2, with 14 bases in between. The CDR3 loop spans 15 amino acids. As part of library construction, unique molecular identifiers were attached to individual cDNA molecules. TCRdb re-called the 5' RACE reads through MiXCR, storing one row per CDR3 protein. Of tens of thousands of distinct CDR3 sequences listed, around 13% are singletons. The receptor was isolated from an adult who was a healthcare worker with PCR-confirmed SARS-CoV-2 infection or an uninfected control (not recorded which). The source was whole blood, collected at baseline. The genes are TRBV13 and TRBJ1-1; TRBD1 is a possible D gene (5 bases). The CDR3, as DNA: TGTGCCAGCAGCTCCCGCCGGGGGACCAACACTGAAGCTTTCTTT. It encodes CASSSRRGTNTEAFF.